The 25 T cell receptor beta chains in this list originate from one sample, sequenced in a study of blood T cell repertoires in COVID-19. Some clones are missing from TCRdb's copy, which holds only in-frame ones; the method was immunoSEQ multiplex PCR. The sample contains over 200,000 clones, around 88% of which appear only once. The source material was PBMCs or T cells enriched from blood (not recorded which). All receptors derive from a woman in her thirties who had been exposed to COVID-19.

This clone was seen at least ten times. CDR3 region: CASSLSILGQAIFFGKNSGNTIYF. In DNA, the CDR3 is TGTGCCAGCAGTCTATCTATCCTCGGACAGGCTATATTTTTCGGGAAAAACTCTGGAAACACCATATATTTT. The V gene is TRBV6-6, the J gene TRBJ1-3, with 7 bases fitting TRBD1. CDR1 and CDR2 (germline): MNHNY, SVGAGI (reference sequence). The V segment lost 5 bases and the J segment 0 bases; nucleotides outside the gene matches: 31. This CDR3 is built from 24 residues.

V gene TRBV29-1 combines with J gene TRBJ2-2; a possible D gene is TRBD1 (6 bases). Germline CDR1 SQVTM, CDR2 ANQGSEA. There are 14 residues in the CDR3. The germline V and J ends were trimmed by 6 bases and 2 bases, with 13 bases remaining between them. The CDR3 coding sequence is TGCAGCGTCCCAGGGACACCTAACACCGGGGAGCTGTTTTTT. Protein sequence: CSVPGTPNTGELFF.

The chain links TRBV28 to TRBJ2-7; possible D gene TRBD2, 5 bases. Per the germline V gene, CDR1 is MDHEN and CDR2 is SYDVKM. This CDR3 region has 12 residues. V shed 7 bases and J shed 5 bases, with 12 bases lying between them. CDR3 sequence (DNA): TGTGCCAGCAACGAGGGCCCGGACGAGCAGTACTTC. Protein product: CASNEGPDEQYF.

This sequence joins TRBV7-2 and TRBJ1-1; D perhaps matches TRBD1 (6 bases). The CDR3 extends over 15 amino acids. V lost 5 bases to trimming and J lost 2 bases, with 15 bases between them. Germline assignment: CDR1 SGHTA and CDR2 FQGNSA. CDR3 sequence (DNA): TGTGCCAGCAGCCCGTACCTGGACAGAAACACTGAAGCTTTCTTT. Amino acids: CASSPYLDRNTEAFF.

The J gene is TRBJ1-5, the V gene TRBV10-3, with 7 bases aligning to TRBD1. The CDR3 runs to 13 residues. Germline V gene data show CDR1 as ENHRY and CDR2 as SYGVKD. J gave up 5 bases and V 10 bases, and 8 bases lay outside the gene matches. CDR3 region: CATNDRVDQPQHF. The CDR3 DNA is TGTGCCACCAATGACAGGGTGGATCAGCCCCAGCATTTT.

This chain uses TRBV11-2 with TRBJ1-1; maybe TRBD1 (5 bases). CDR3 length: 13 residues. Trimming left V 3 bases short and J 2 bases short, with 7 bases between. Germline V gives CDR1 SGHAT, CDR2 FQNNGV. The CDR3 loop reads CASSFQGNTEAFF. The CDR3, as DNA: TGTGCCAGCAGCTTTCAGGGTAACACTGAAGCTTTCTTT.

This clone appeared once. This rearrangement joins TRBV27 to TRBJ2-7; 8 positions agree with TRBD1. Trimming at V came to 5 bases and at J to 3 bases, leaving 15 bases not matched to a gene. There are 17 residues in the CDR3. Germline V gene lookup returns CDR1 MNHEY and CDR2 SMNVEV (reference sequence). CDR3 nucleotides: TGTGCCAGCAGTCCGCTCCCCGGGACAGGTAATCACTACGAGCAGTACTTC. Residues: CASSPLPGTGNHYEQYF.

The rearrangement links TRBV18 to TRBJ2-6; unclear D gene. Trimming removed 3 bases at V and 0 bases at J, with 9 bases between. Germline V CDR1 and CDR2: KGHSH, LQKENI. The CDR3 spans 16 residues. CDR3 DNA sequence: TGTGCCAGCTCACCGGGCTTAGGCTCTGGGGCCAACGTCCTGACTTTC. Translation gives CASSPGLGSGANVLTF. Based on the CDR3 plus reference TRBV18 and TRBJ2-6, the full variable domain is NAGVMQNPRHLVRRRGQEARLRCSPMKGHSHVYWYRQLPEEGLKFMVYLQKENIIDESGMPKERFSAEFPKEGPSILRIQQVVRGDSAAYFCASSPGLGSGANVLTFGAGSRLTVL.

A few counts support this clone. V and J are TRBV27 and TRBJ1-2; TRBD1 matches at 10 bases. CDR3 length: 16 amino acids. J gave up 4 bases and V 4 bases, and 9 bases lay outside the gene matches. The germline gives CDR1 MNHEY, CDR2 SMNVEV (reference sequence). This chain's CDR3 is CASSWPQGQGFYGYTF. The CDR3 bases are TGTGCCAGCAGTTGGCCTCAGGGACAGGGGTTCTATGGCTACACCTTC.

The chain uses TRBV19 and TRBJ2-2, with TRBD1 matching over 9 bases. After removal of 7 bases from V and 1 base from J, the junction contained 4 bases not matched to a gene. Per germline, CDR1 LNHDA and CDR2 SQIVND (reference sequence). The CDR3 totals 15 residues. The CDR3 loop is CASTPGQGNTGELFF. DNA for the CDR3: TGTGCCAGTACCCCGGGACAGGGGAACACCGGGGAGCTGTTTTTT.

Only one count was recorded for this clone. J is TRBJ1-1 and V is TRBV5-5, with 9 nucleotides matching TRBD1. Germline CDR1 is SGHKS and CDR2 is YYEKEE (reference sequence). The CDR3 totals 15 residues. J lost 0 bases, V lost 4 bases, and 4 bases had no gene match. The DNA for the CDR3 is TGTGCCAGCAGCGCCGGACAGGGGATGAACACTGAAGCTTTCTTT. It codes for CASSAGQGMNTEAFF.

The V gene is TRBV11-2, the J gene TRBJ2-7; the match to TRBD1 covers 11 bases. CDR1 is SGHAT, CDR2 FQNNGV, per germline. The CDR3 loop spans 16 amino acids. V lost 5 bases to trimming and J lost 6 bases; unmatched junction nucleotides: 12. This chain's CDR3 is CASSPGPGQGVGEQYF. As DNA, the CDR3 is TGTGCCAGCAGCCCAGGCCCGGGACAGGGGGTAGGCGAGCAGTACTTC. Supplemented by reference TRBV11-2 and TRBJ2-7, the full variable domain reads EAGVAQSPRYKIIEKRQSVAFWCNPISGHATLYWYQQILGQGPKLLIQFQNNGVVDDSQLPKDRFSAERLKGVDSTLKIQPAKLEDSAVYLCASSPGPGQGVGEQYFGPGTRLTVT.

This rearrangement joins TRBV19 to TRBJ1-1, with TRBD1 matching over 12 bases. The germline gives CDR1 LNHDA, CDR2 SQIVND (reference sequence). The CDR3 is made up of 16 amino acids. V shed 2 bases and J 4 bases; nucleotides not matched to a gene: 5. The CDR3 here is CASSIQGQGAATEAFF. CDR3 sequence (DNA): TGTGCCAGTAGTATACAGGGACAGGGGGCGGCCACTGAAGCTTTCTTT.

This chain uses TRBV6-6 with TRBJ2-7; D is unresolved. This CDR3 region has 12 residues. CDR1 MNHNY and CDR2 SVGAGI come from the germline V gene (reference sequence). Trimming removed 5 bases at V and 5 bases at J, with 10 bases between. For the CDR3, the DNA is TGTGCCAGCAGTGCAAACAGTAACGAGCAGTACTTC. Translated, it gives CASSANSNEQYF.

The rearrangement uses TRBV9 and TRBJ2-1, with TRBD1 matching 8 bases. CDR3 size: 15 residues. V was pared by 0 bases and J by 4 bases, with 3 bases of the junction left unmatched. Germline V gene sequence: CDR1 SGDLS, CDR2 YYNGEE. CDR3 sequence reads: CASSVGDRIYNEQFF. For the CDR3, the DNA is TGTGCCAGCAGCGTAGGGGACAGGATTTACAATGAGCAGTTCTTC.

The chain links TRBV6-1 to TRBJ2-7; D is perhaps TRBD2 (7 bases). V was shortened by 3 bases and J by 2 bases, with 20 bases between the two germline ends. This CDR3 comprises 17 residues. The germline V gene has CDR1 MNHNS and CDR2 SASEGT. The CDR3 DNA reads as TGTGCCAGCAGTGAGTTAAAGCCACGGGGGGCCACCTACGAGCAGTACTTC. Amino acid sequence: CASSELKPRGATYEQYF.

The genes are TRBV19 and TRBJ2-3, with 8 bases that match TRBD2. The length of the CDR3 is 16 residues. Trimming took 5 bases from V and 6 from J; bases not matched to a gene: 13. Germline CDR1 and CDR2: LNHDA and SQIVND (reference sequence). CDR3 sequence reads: CASSLRPGLGADTQYF. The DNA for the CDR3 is TGTGCCAGTAGTCTTAGACCGGGACTAGGGGCTGATACGCAGTATTTT.

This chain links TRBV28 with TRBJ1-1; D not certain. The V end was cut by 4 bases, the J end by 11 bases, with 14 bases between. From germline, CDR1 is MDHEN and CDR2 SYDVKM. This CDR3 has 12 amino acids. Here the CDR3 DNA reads TGTGCCAGCAGTTCCGCGAGGGTTCGTGCTTTCTTT. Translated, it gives CASSSARVRAFF.

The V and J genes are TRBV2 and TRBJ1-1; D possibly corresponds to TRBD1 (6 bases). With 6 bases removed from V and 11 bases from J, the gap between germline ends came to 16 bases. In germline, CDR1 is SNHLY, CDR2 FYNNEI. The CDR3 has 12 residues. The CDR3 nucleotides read TGTGCCAGCAGGCTCAGGGGTTCTGTGGCTTTCTTT. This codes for CASRLRGSVAFF.

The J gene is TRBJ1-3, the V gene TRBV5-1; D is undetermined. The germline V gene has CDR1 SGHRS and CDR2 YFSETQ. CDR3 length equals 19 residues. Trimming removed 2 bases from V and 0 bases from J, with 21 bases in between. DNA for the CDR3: TGCGCCAGCAGCTTAGTTCCAGGCTACGGGGATCTCTCTGGAAACACCATATATTTT. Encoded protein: CASSLVPGYGDLSGNTIYF.

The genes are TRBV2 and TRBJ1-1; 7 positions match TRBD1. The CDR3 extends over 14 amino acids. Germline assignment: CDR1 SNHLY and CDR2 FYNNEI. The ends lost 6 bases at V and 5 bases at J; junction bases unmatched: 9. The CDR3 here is CASRETGMSTEAFF. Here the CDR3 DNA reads TGTGCCAGCAGAGAGACAGGGATGTCTACTGAAGCTTTCTTT.

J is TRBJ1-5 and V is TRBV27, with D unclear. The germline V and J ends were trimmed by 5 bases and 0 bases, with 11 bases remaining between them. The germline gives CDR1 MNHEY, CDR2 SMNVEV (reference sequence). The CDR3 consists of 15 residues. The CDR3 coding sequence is TGTGCCAGCAGTATCGAGGGATATAGCAATCAGCCCCAGCATTTT. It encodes CASSIEGYSNQPQHF.

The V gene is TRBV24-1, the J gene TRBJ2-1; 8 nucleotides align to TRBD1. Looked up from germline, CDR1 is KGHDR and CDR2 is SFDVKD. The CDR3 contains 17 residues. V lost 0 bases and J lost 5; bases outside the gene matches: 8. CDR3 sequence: CATSDLGQGHGNNEQFF. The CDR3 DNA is TGTGCCACCAGTGATTTGGGACAGGGCCACGGGAACAATGAGCAGTTCTTC.

In DNA, the CDR3 is TGTGCCAGCAGTTCCGGGACTATTAATTTATTGGAGCAGTTCTTC. Translated, it gives CASSSGTINLLEQFF. The chain is built from TRBV6-5 and TRBJ2-1, with 7 bases that match TRBD2. Looked up from germline, CDR1 is MNHEY and CDR2 is SVGAGI. J gave up 10 bases and V 4 bases, and 13 bases lay outside the gene matches. The CDR3 extends over 15 amino acids.

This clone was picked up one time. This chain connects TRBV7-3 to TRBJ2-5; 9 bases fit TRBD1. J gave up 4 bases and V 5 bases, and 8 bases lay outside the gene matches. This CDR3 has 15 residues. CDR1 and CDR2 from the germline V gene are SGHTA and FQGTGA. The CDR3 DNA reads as TGTGCCAGCAGCCACTCGGGACAGGGTGGAGAGACCCAGTACTTC. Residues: CASSHSGQGGETQYF.